The 27 T cell receptor beta chains reported below all come from one sample, sequenced in a study of blood T cell repertoires in COVID-19. Sequencing used immunoSEQ multiplex PCR; TCRdb keeps in-frame clones, though not all of them. The sample lists approximately 36,000 clones, 90% seen once, with 25% to 30% in the top ten. The specimen was peripheral blood. Receptor source: a man aged 60-69 years with active or convalescent COVID-19.

The chain couples TRBV6-5 to TRBJ1-6; D remains ambiguous. Germline CDR1 MNHEY, CDR2 SVGAGI. With 7 bases removed from V and 9 bases from J, the gap between germline ends came to 16 bases. CDR3 length: 14 residues. The CDR3 is CASTWSPLASPLHF. CDR3 sequence (DNA): TGTGCCAGCACTTGGTCCCCATTGGCTTCACCCCTCCACTTT.

This chain connects TRBV19 to TRBJ2-2; TRBD1 aligns across 8 bases. The CDR3 runs to 17 residues. The V segment lost 2 bases and the J segment 1 base; nucleotides outside the gene matches: 6. The germline V gene has CDR1 LNHDA and CDR2 SQIVND (reference sequence). CDR3: CASSILPGQVNTGELFF. CDR3 sequence (DNA): TGTGCCAGTAGTATACTCCCGGGACAGGTGAACACCGGGGAGCTGTTTTTT.

This clone was seen just once. This chain links TRBV5-4 with TRBJ2-2; D might be TRBD2 (6 bases). Looked up from germline, CDR1 is SGHNT and CDR2 is YYREEE (reference sequence). The CDR3 sequence is 17 residues long. With 4 bases removed from V and 4 bases from J, the gap between germline ends came to 20 bases. The CDR3 is CASSPTGGRSPTGELFF. The CDR3, as DNA: TGTGCCAGCAGCCCAACCGGGGGACGGTCGCCCACCGGGGAGCTGTTTTTT.

CDR3 sequence: CASSSSGRAINEQFF. The CDR3, as DNA: TGTGCCAGCAGCTCCAGCGGGAGGGCAATCAATGAGCAGTTCTTC. V usage is TRBV11-3 and J usage is TRBJ2-1, with 10 positions matching TRBD2. Germline V gene sequence: CDR1 SGHNT, CDR2 YENEEA. V shed 4 bases, J shed 6 bases, and the junction held 6 bases outside the gene matches. The CDR3 loop spans 15 amino acids.

This chain joins TRBV6-2 or TRBV6-3 and TRBJ2-1; no clear D gene. Per germline, CDR1 MNHEY and CDR2 SVGEGT. V shed 2 bases and J shed 8 bases, with 7 bases lying between them. CDR3 size: 12 residues. CDR3 protein: CASSYLVYEQFF. CDR3 coding DNA: TGTGCCAGCAGTTACCTAGTTTATGAGCAGTTCTTC.

This chain joins TRBV2 and TRBJ2-7; TRBD1 agrees at 7 bases. The V gene's germline CDR1 is SNHLY and CDR2 FYNNEI. The CDR3 is 11 residues long. The V segment lost 11 bases and the J segment 6 bases; nucleotides outside the gene matches: 7. The CDR3, as DNA: TGTGCCGGAGGACAGGAAAGCGAGCAGTACTTC. Translated, it gives CAGGQESEQYF.

The chain joins TRBV11-1 to TRBJ2-7, with D tentatively TRBD2 (6 bases). The germline CDR1 and CDR2 sequences are SGHAT and FQDESV (reference sequence). The CDR3 loop spans 16 amino acids. V was clipped by 8 bases and J by 2 bases, with 22 bases between them. The CDR3 bases are TGTGCCAGCGCCCCCCACTCCGGGACGGGGGCCTACGAGCAGTACTTC. It specifies CASAPHSGTGAYEQYF.

CDR3 nucleotides: TGTGCCTGGAGTGCAGGCTACGAGCAGTACTTC. This codes for CAWSAGYEQYF. J is TRBJ2-7 and V is TRBV30; D gene uncertain. Trimming cost V 1 base and J 3 bases, with 4 bases left between them. CDR3 length: 11 amino acids. Germline V gene sequence: CDR1 GTSNPN, CDR2 SVGIG (reference sequence).

This rearrangement joins TRBV27 to TRBJ1-6; D unclear. Per the germline V gene, CDR1 is MNHEY and CDR2 is SMNVEV (reference sequence). V was trimmed by 6 bases and J by 5 bases, leaving 14 bases between them. The CDR3 has 15 residues. The CDR3 protein is CASRSGGNDNSPLHF. The CDR3 region has the DNA TGTGCCAGCAGGTCGGGCGGGAACGATAATTCACCCCTCCACTTT.

The rearrangement uses TRBV18 and TRBJ2-7; 9 positions agree with TRBD2. V was clipped by 3 bases and J by 3 bases; unmatched bases: 3. CDR1 is KGHSH and CDR2 is LQKENI in the germline V gene. This CDR3 spans 14 amino acids. The CDR3 here is CASSPSLAGYEQYF. The CDR3 DNA sequence: TGTGCCAGCTCACCGTCACTAGCGGGCTACGAGCAGTACTTC.

V and J are TRBV21-1 and TRBJ1-1. TRBV21-1 is a pseudogene locus. The CDR3 runs 16 residues. CDR3 in amino acids: CASSKRSTRMNTEAFF. CDR3 nucleotides: TGTGCCAGCAGCAAACGATCTACCCGCATGAACACTGAAGCTTTCTTT.

The chain links TRBV18 to TRBJ2-6; D is undetermined. Trimming left V 3 bases short and J 3 bases short, with 6 bases between. This CDR3 region has 14 residues. Germline-derived CDR1 and CDR2 are KGHSH and LQKENI. Here the CDR3 DNA reads TGTGCCAGCTCACCGGGCGATGGGGCCAACGTCCTGACTTTC. This encodes CASSPGDGANVLTF.

This rearrangement joins TRBV30 to TRBJ2-1; tentative D call: TRBD1 (5 bases). V lost 0 bases and J lost 7, with 7 bases in between. CDR3 length equals 12 residues. Germline-derived CDR1 and CDR2 are GTSNPN and SVGIG (reference sequence). The CDR3 protein is CAWSVGVNEQFF. CDR3 in DNA: TGTGCCTGGAGTGTAGGGGTAAATGAGCAGTTCTTC.

There are a few counts of this clone. The J gene is TRBJ2-7, the V gene TRBV18; a possible D gene is TRBD1 (5 bases). CDR1 is KGHSH and CDR2 is LQKENI in the germline V gene. The CDR3 consists of 13 residues. V shed 1 base and J shed 1 base, with 5 bases lying between them. The CDR3 region is CASSPQGSYEQYF. CDR3 DNA sequence: TGTGCCAGCTCACCACAGGGGTCCTACGAGCAGTACTTC.

This clone was seen a single time. This chain joins TRBV28 and TRBJ1-2; 7 nucleotides agree with TRBD1. V lost 6 bases to trimming and J lost 4 bases; unmatched junction nucleotides: 11. Germline CDR1 and CDR2: MDHEN and SYDVKM. CDR3 length: 15 amino acids. This CDR3 is CASREGAGIPYGYTF. The DNA for the CDR3 is TGTGCCAGCAGGGAGGGGGCAGGAATACCCTATGGCTACACCTTC.

The V call is TRBV7-9, the J call TRBJ1-2, with 9 bases lining up with TRBD1. J gave up 4 bases and V 6 bases, and 9 bases lay outside the gene matches. Germline CDR1 is SEHNR and CDR2 is FQNEAQ (reference sequence). The CDR3 is 15 residues long. CDR3 bases: TGTGCCAGCAGACCCGGGGACAGGGAAATCTATGGCTACACCTTC. It encodes CASRPGDREIYGYTF.

This chain links TRBV14 with TRBJ2-5, with 12 bases identical to TRBD2. The V gene end was trimmed by 4 bases and the J gene end by 0 bases; junction bases not matched to a gene: 15. This CDR3 is 20 amino acids long. Germline CDR1 SGHDN, CDR2 FVKESK. This CDR3 is CASSPLRLSGTSGYQETQYF. The CDR3 nucleotides read TGTGCCAGCAGCCCCCTTAGGCTATCCGGGACTAGCGGGTACCAAGAGACCCAGTACTTC.

In this sample, this clone turned up a few times. This rearrangement joins TRBV4-3 to TRBJ2-1; D possibly corresponds to TRBD2 (6 bases). The CDR3 length is 14 residues. V gave up 0 bases and J gave up 5 bases, with 8 bases separating them. Germline V gene data show CDR1 as LGHNA and CDR2 as YSLEER. CDR3 region: CASSQDPGDNEQFF. The CDR3 nucleotides are TGCGCCAGCAGCCAAGATCCGGGGGACAATGAGCAGTTCTTC.

The rearrangement uses TRBV10-1 and TRBJ2-7, with 7 bases matching TRBD2. J was trimmed by 3 bases and V by 6 bases; bases with no gene match: 14. CDR3 length equals 16 residues. In germline, CDR1 is WNHNN, CDR2 SYGVQD (reference sequence). This CDR3 is CASSRTSVGGLYEQYF. The CDR3, as DNA: TGCGCCAGCAGCCGCACTAGCGTTGGAGGGCTCTACGAGCAGTACTTC.

The V and J genes are TRBV5-1 and TRBJ1-2, with a tentative D call TRBD1 (5 bases). CDR1 and CDR2 from the germline V gene are SGHRS and YFSETQ. The V end was cut by 4 bases, the J end by 8 bases, with 18 bases between. CDR3 length: 14 amino acids. CDR3: CASSPGGGAGGYTF. The CDR3 coding sequence is TGCGCCAGCAGCCCTGGCGGTGGGGCGGGGGGCTACACCTTC.

CDR3 coding DNA: TGTGCCAGCAGTTACTCGAATGCGGCCGGGGCCAACGTCCTGACTTTC. Translation: CASSYSNAAGANVLTF. This chain links TRBV6-5 with TRBJ2-6; D gene ambiguous. V shed 0 bases and J shed 4 bases, with 10 bases lying between them. The germline gives CDR1 MNHEY, CDR2 SVGAGI. This CDR3 comprises 16 residues.

The chain has TRBV7-2 and TRBJ1-2; tentatively, D is TRBD1 (5 bases). The CDR3 spans 15 residues. Germline CDR1 and CDR2: SGHTA and FQGNSA. Trimming took 2 bases from V and 7 from J, leaving 17 bases between them. The chain's CDR3 is CASSLWGGTAFGYTF. DNA of the CDR3: TGTGCCAGCAGCTTATGGGGGGGAACCGCTTTTGGCTACACCTTC.

This chain connects TRBV7-2 to TRBJ2-1; TRBD1 is a possible D gene (5 bases). The germline gives CDR1 SGHTA, CDR2 FQGNSA. This CDR3 contains 17 residues. The V and J ends lost 6 bases and 0 bases respectively, with 18 bases between them. The CDR3 sequence is CASSLTGPRSSYNEQFF. The CDR3 DNA sequence: TGTGCCAGCAGTCTCACAGGCCCTAGAAGCTCCTACAATGAGCAGTTCTTC.

This chain uses TRBV20-1 with TRBJ1-1; D might be TRBD1 (5 bases). The germline V gene encodes CDR1 DFQATT and CDR2 SNEGSKA (reference sequence). Trimming left V 5 bases short and J 10 bases short, with 11 bases between. CDR3 size: 10 residues. The DNA of the CDR3 is TGCAGTGCTTCTATGGGGGGAGCTTTCTTT. Its protein is CSASMGGAFF.

The chain has TRBV5-6 and TRBJ2-7, with TRBD2 as a possible D gene (6 bases). Trimming removed 4 bases at V and 3 bases at J, with 14 bases between. The CDR3 has 14 amino acids. CDR1 and CDR2 from the germline V gene are SGHDT and YYEEEE. In DNA, the CDR3 is TGTGCCAGCAGCCCGGACTACCAAGTCTACGAGCAGTACTTC. Translated, it gives CASSPDYQVYEQYF.

The genes are TRBV4-1 and TRBJ1-3, with a weak D call TRBD1 (5 bases). V was pared by 1 base and J by 3 bases, with 16 bases between. The CDR3 totals 17 residues. Germline CDR1 and CDR2: MGHRA and YSYEKL. CDR3 nucleotide sequence: TGCGCCAGCAGCCAAGTGAGCCGGGGGGAATATGGAAACACCATATATTTT. Encoded protein: CASSQVSRGEYGNTIYF.

As regards this clone: Since no conserved phenylalanine or tryptophan closes the CDR3, a read error is the likely cause. It is unclear where the CDR3 begins or ends on the DNA, so no DNA is shown, and the CDR3 is as TCRdb lists it. The chain carries TRBV12-3 or TRBV12-4 and TRBJ1-6. The CDR3 is 8 residues long, ends included. CDR3 amino acids: CASSFVSG.